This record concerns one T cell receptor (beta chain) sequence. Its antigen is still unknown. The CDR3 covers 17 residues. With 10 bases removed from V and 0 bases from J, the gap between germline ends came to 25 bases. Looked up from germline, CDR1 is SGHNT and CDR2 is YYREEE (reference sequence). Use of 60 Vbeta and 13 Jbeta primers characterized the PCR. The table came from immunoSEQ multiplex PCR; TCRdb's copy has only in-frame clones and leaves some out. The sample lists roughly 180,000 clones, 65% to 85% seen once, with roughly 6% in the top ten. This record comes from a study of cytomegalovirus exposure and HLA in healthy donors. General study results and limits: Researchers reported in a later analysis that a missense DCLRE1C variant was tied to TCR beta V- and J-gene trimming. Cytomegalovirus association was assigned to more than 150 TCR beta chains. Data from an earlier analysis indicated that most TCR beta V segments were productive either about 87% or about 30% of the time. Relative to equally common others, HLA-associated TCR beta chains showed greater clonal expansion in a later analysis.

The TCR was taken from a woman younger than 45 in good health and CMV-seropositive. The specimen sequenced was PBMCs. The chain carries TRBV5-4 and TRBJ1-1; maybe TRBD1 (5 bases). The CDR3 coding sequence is TGTGCCTCCCAGGAGGGGCGGCGGAGGGGTATGAACACTGAAGCTTTCTTT. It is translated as CASQEGRRRGMNTEAFF.